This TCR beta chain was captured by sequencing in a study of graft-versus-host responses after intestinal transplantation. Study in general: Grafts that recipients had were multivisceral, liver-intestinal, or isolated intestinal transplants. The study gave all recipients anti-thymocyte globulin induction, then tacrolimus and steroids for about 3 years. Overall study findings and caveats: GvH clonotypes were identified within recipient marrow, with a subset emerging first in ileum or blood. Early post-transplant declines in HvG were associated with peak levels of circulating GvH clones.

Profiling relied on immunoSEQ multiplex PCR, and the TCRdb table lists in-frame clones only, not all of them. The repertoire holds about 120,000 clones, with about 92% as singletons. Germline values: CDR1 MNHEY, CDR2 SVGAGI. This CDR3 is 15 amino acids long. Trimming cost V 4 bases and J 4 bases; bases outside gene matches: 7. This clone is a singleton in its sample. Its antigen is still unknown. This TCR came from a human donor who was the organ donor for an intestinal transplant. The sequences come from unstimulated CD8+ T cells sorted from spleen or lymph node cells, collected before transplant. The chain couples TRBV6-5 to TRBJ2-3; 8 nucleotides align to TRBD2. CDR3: CASSLGSGNSDTQYF. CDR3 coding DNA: TGTGCCAGCAGTTTGGGTAGCGGGAACTCAGATACGCAGTATTTT.